Shown below are 20 T cell receptor beta chains from a single sample sequenced in a study of blood T cell repertoires in COVID-19. Sequencing used immunoSEQ multiplex PCR; TCRdb keeps in-frame clones, though not all of them. The data show some 170,000 clones, around 84% seen once. The source material was PBMCs or T cells enriched from blood (not recorded which). Receptors were obtained from a man aged 50-60 years who had recovered from COVID-19.

V and J are TRBV20-1 and TRBJ1-5; TRBD1 matches at 9 bases. The CDR3 has 15 residues. From germline, CDR1 is DFQATT and CDR2 SNEGSKA (reference sequence). J was trimmed by 0 bases and V by 3 bases; bases with no gene match: 3. CDR3 DNA: TGCAGTGCTAGTGGGGGACAGGGTAGCAATCAGCCCCAGCATTTT. It specifies CSASGGQGSNQPQHF.

A remark on this clone: A much larger clone differs by one base, so this may be a read error. This chain joins TRBV5-6 and TRBJ1-1, with TRBD1 identical over 8 bases. In germline, CDR1 is SGHDT, CDR2 YYEEEE. This CDR3 comprises 13 residues. The V and J ends lost 1 base and 4 bases, in that order; junction bases with no gene match: 0. The CDR3 nucleotides read TGTGCCAGCAGCTTGACAGGGGGCACTGAAGCTTTCTTT. It yields the protein CASSLTGGTEAFF.

The rearrangement uses TRBV5-1 and TRBJ1-2, with TRBD1 matching over 7 bases. With V trimmed by 2 bases and J by 10 bases, 11 bases remained unmatched. CDR3 length: 14 amino acids. Germline V gives CDR1 SGHRS, CDR2 YFSETQ. CDR3 in DNA: TGCGCCAGCAGCTTCGGACAGGCCGGAAAAAACTACACCTTC. As protein: CASSFGQAGKNYTF.

The chain joins TRBV10-3 to TRBJ1-6; the match to TRBD1 covers 7 bases. V dropped 5 bases and J dropped 4; count of bases not matched to a gene: 8. Germline CDR1 reads ENHRY; CDR2 reads SYGVKD. The CDR3 totals 16 residues. The CDR3 DNA sequence: TGTGCCATCAGTCACGCCGGGACAGCTTATAATTCACCCCTCCACTTT. Translating it yields CAISHAGTAYNSPLHF.

This chain uses TRBV20-1 with TRBJ2-7; D is undetermined. V shed 3 bases and J shed 3 bases, with 9 bases lying between them. Germline CDR1 DFQATT, CDR2 SNEGSKA (reference sequence). The CDR3 has 12 amino acids. This CDR3 reads CSASTGDYEQYF. The CDR3 DNA follows: TGCAGTGCTAGTACGGGTGACTACGAGCAGTACTTC.

This clone appeared a few times. The rearrangement joins TRBV4-1 to TRBJ1-2; 7 bases match TRBD1. CDR1 and CDR2 (germline): MGHRA, YSYEKL. J was trimmed by 2 bases and V by 4 bases; bases with no gene match: 1. The CDR3 is made up of 13 amino acids. The CDR3 is CASSPGGNYGYTF. The CDR3 DNA sequence: TGCGCCAGCAGCCCAGGGGGGAACTATGGCTACACCTTC.

The chain uses TRBV3-1 (or the pseudogene TRBV3-2) and TRBJ1-1, with D hard to call. V lost 3 bases and J 1 base, leaving 9 bases between the germline ends. The CDR3 is 14 amino acids. Germline V gene sequence: CDR1 LGHDT, CDR2 YNNKEL (reference sequence). This CDR3 reads CASSHADRNTEAFF. The CDR3 DNA is TGTGCCAGCAGCCACGCGGATCGGAACACTGAAGCTTTCTTT.

This sequence joins TRBV2 and TRBJ1-1; no clear D gene. This CDR3 has 13 amino acids. The germline V gene encodes CDR1 SNHLY and CDR2 FYNNEI. Between the trimmed V and J ends, which lost 6 bases and 0 bases, there was a span of 8 bases. The CDR3 nucleotides read TGTGCCAGCAGCCGGGATTTGAACACTGAAGCTTTCTTT. Its translation: CASSRDLNTEAFF.

The V call is TRBV28, the J call TRBJ2-7; no clear D gene. The ends were cut back, 3 bases at V and 0 bases at J, with 6 bases in the middle. This CDR3 is 13 amino acids long. Germline values: CDR1 MDHEN, CDR2 SYDVKM. CDR3 in DNA: TGTGCCAGCAGTTTTCACAGCTCCTACGAGCAGTACTTC. This encodes CASSFHSSYEQYF. The full variable domain, rest sourced from reference TRBV28 and TRBJ2-7, is DVKVTQSSRYLVKRTGEKVFLECVQDMDHENMFWYRQDPGLGLRLIYFSYDVKMKEKGDIPEGYSVSREKKERFSLILESASTNQTSMYLCASSFHSSYEQYFGPGTRLTVT.

This clone showed up just once. V usage is TRBV6-2 or TRBV6-3 and J usage is TRBJ2-7; 10 bases line up with TRBD2. This CDR3 is 15 amino acids long. The trim removed 6 bases at V and 3 bases at J, leaving 8 bases unmatched. Per the germline V gene, CDR1 is MNHEY and CDR2 is SVGEGT. CDR3 protein: CASSPLRTSGYEQYF. The CDR3, as DNA: TGTGCCAGCAGCCCTCTGAGGACTAGCGGCTACGAGCAGTACTTC.

This clone was picked up a small number of times. V usage is TRBV7-9 and J usage is TRBJ2-7; D perhaps matches TRBD1 (6 bases). There are 13 residues in the CDR3. Germline CDR1 is SEHNR and CDR2 is FQNEAQ (reference sequence). V shed 1 base and J shed 10 bases, with 14 bases lying between them. CDR3 in DNA: TGTGCCAGCAGCTTAGAGGGGACACCTTATCAGTACTTC. Protein product: CASSLEGTPYQYF.

The chain is built from TRBV7-8 and TRBJ2-7, with D uncertain. Looked up from germline, CDR1 is SGHVS and CDR2 is FQNEAQ. This CDR3 is 14 amino acids long. V was clipped by 0 bases and J by 4 bases, with 10 bases between them. The CDR3 sequence is CASSLAVGAYEQYF. DNA for the CDR3: TGTGCCAGCAGCTTAGCGGTAGGAGCTTACGAGCAGTACTTC.

The J gene is TRBJ1-2, the V gene TRBV11-2; D call uncertain. In germline, CDR1 is SGHAT, CDR2 FQNNGV. The CDR3 sequence is 16 residues long. With 5 bases removed from V and 1 base from J, the gap between germline ends came to 17 bases. CDR3: CASSQQPAELNYGYTF. The CDR3 DNA reads TGTGCCAGCAGCCAGCAGCCTGCGGAACTTAACTATGGCTACACCTTC.

This chain connects TRBV11-2 to TRBJ1-3; D unclear. This CDR3 is 15 amino acids long. Looked up from germline, CDR1 is SGHAT and CDR2 is FQNNGV. V gave up 5 bases and J gave up 1 base, with 12 bases separating them. The CDR3 DNA reads as TGTGCCAGCAGCCCGCTGACTGATTCTGGAAACACCATATATTTT. Protein sequence: CASSPLTDSGNTIYF.

This clone was counted once. This chain uses TRBV6-5 with TRBJ1-2, with 9 bases matching TRBD1. Germline loops: CDR1 MNHEY, CDR2 SVGAGI. The trim removed 5 bases at V and 8 bases at J, leaving 6 bases unmatched. The CDR3 runs to 13 residues. The CDR3, as DNA: TGTGCCAGCAGTAAACAGGGGGCGCGGGGCTACACCTTC. It codes for CASSKQGARGYTF.

The rearrangement uses TRBV7-3 and TRBJ1-1; 7 bases are a match to TRBD1. Per the germline V gene, CDR1 is SGHTA and CDR2 is FQGTGA. The CDR3 sequence is 15 residues long. The V segment lost 6 bases and the J segment 5 bases; nucleotides outside the gene matches: 12. The CDR3 bases are TGTGCCAGCAGGAAAGACAGGGCCTCTGGAACTGAAGCTTTCTTT. Protein product: CASRKDRASGTEAFF.

The V and J genes are TRBV3-1 (or the pseudogene TRBV3-2) and TRBJ1-2; 12 bases are shared with TRBD1. V dropped 0 bases and J dropped 8; count of bases not matched to a gene: 7. Germline assignment: CDR1 LGHDT and CDR2 YNNKEL (reference sequence). This CDR3 region has 16 residues. The CDR3 is CASSQEEGQGARGYTF. The CDR3 region has the DNA TGTGCCAGCAGCCAAGAAGAGGGACAGGGGGCGAGGGGCTACACCTTC.

This clone was counted only a few times. The same CDR3 arises from other DNA sequences in this sample as well. The rearrangement joins TRBV27 to TRBJ1-2; a possible D gene is TRBD1 (6 bases). The ends were cut back, 5 bases at V and 3 bases at J, with 10 bases in the middle. This CDR3 region has 13 residues. Germline V lookup: CDR1 MNHEY, CDR2 SMNVEV (reference sequence). The CDR3 protein is CASSPTGYYGYTF. CDR3 DNA sequence: TGTGCCAGCAGTCCAACAGGGTACTATGGCTACACCTTC.

This clone was recorded only once. This chain joins TRBV18 and TRBJ1-2; the match to TRBD1 covers 7 bases. The CDR3 consists of 12 residues. The trim removed 4 bases at V and 6 bases at J, leaving 2 bases unmatched. CDR1 is KGHSH and CDR2 is LQKENI in the germline V gene. The CDR3 region is CASSLQGNGYTF. As DNA, the CDR3 is TGTGCCAGCTCACTACAGGGGAATGGCTACACCTTC.

The genes are TRBV5-1 and TRBJ2-7; the D gene is possibly TRBD1 (6 bases). Trimming stripped 0 bases from V and 6 bases from J, with 13 bases between. CDR1 and CDR2 (germline): SGHRS, YFSETQ. The CDR3 totals 14 residues. The DNA for the CDR3 is TGCGCCAGCAGCTTGGCTGGCCCAGGGGCCGAGCAGTACTTC. This codes for CASSLAGPGAEQYF.